The 26 T cell receptor beta chains below were found in one sample sequenced in a study of T cell responses to AZD1222 COVID-19 vaccine. Generated by immunoSEQ multiplex PCR, the TCRdb table keeps only in-frame clones and is missing some. The sample has about 140,000 clones; 75% to 95% are singletons. The sample in question was peripheral blood, obtained on day 0 of AZD1222 vaccination. The receptors derive from an adult in good health.

The chain links TRBV10-3 to TRBJ2-7; 12 nucleotides match TRBD1. Looked up from germline, CDR1 is ENHRY and CDR2 is SYGVKD. This CDR3 is 16 amino acids long. Losses at the gene ends were 5 bases for V and 5 bases for J; bases not matched to a gene: 10. The CDR3 bases are TGTGCCATCAGTCCGGGACAGGGGGCGCTCAGGAACGAGCAGTACTTC. This codes for CAISPGQGALRNEQYF.

This chain joins TRBV28 and TRBJ2-2; TRBD1 aligns across 7 bases. This CDR3 comprises 15 residues. Germline CDR1 MDHEN, CDR2 SYDVKM. Losses at the gene ends were 10 bases for V and 5 bases for J; bases not matched to a gene: 13. CDR3 loop: CATNEGGAETGELFF. Written as DNA, the CDR3 is TGTGCCACCAACGAAGGGGGCGCAGAGACCGGGGAGCTGTTTTTT.

In this sample, this clone turned up once. The chain joins TRBV11-3 to TRBJ2-1, with D possibly being TRBD1 (6 bases). CDR3 length: 14 residues. Per the germline V gene, CDR1 is SGHNT and CDR2 is YENEEA. V was pared by 5 bases and J by 2 bases, with 10 bases between. This CDR3 reads CASSLQGAYNEQFF. CDR3 DNA: TGTGCCAGCAGCCTACAGGGCGCCTACAATGAGCAGTTCTTC.

This CDR3 reads CASSQSEGSNEKLFF. The DNA of the CDR3 is TGTGCCAGCAGCCAATCGGAGGGGTCCAATGAAAAACTGTTTTTT. The chain is built from TRBV4-2 and TRBJ1-4, with a weak D call TRBD1 (5 bases). The ends were cut back, 2 bases at V and 5 bases at J, with 12 bases in the middle. This CDR3 is built from 15 residues. Germline CDR1 is LGHNA and CDR2 is YNFKEQ.

This rearrangement joins TRBV11-2 to TRBJ2-2; D might be TRBD1 or TRBD2, each matching 5 bases. The length of the CDR3 is 18 residues. Trimming left V 1 base short and J 1 base short, with 16 bases between. From germline, CDR1 is SGHAT and CDR2 FQNNGV. The DNA for the CDR3 is TGTGCCAGCAGCTTAGGGGGGATGGGCGTAAAGAACACCGGGGAGCTGTTTTTT. Its protein product is CASSLGGMGVKNTGELFF.

The chain couples TRBV11-2 to TRBJ2-1; the D gene is possibly TRBD2 (6 bases). The germline gives CDR1 SGHAT, CDR2 FQNNGV. The CDR3 has 15 residues. V lost 5 bases to trimming and J lost 2 bases, with 13 bases between them. The CDR3 sequence: CASSPARTTYNEQFF. CDR3 coding DNA: TGTGCCAGCAGCCCCGCCAGGACTACCTACAATGAGCAGTTCTTC.

Only a few counts were recorded for this clone. The chain carries TRBV27 and TRBJ1-4; no definite D call. CDR3 size: 13 residues. Germline CDR1 MNHEY, CDR2 SMNVEV (reference sequence). V gave up 2 bases and J gave up 0 bases, with 1 base separating them. For the CDR3, the DNA is TGTGCCAGCAGTTTAGCAACTAATGAAAAACTGTTTTTT. Amino acids: CASSLATNEKLFF.

This chain connects TRBV3-1 (or the pseudogene TRBV3-2) to TRBJ2-3; tentatively, D is TRBD2 (6 bases). The V gene lost 7 bases and the J gene lost 1 base, with 12 bases spanning the gap. Germline V gene sequence: CDR1 LGHDT, CDR2 YNNKEL (reference sequence). The CDR3 has 14 amino acids. CDR3 nucleotides: TGTGCCAGCACACCCGGGGGACGCACAGATACGCAGTATTTT. It is translated as CASTPGGRTDTQYF.

The gene calls are TRBV27 and TRBJ1-5, with a weak D call TRBD1 (5 bases). The CDR3 runs to 16 residues. Trimming shortened V by 5 bases and J by 8 bases, and 22 bases separated the two germline ends. Per germline, CDR1 MNHEY and CDR2 SMNVEV (reference sequence). The CDR3 coding sequence is TGTGCCAGCAGTCCCCGGGACTCCCTGCGGGTGGAGCCCCAGCATTTT. It yields the protein CASSPRDSLRVEPQHF.

The chain combines TRBV28 with TRBJ2-4, with TRBD1 matching 8 bases. The length of the CDR3 is 15 residues. Per germline, CDR1 MDHEN and CDR2 SYDVKM. With V trimmed by 2 bases and J by 4 bases, 4 bases remained unmatched. CDR3 protein: CASSLLGQGKNIQYF. The CDR3 DNA follows: TGTGCCAGCAGTTTACTCGGACAGGGTAAAAACATTCAGTACTTC.

CDR3 sequence reads: CASSLSGEKLFF. The CDR3 coding sequence is TGTGCCAGCAGCTTATCTGGGGAAAAACTGTTTTTT. This chain joins TRBV11-2 and TRBJ1-4; no clear D. This CDR3 region has 12 residues. V gave up 2 bases and J gave up 8 bases, with 6 bases separating them. The germline CDR1 and CDR2 sequences are SGHAT and FQNNGV.

The sample holds one count of this clone. The chain has TRBV5-1 and TRBJ2-1; D gene ambiguous. The CDR3 length is 15 residues. In germline, CDR1 is SGHRS, CDR2 YFSETQ. V was clipped by 1 base and J by 0 bases, with 8 bases between them. CDR3 amino acids: CASSLNPSSYNEQFF. CDR3 sequence (DNA): TGCGCCAGCAGCTTGAATCCTAGCTCCTACAATGAGCAGTTCTTC.

The V gene is TRBV3-1 (or the pseudogene TRBV3-2), the J gene TRBJ1-6, with 8 bases aligning to TRBD1. CDR3 size: 14 residues. J lost 8 bases, V lost 6 bases, and 6 bases had no gene match. Germline V gene data show CDR1 as LGHDT and CDR2 as YNNKEL (reference sequence). DNA for the CDR3: TGTGCCAGCAGTTATTCCAGGGGGCATTCACCCCTCCACTTT. This gives the protein CASSYSRGHSPLHF.

The chain uses TRBV4-3 and TRBJ2-7, with 8 bases fitting TRBD1. CDR3 length: 15 amino acids. Germline V lookup: CDR1 LGHNA, CDR2 YSLEER. With V trimmed by 0 bases and J by 4 bases, 5 bases remained unmatched. CDR3 sequence: CASSQEAQGAYEQYF. CDR3 nucleotide sequence: TGCGCCAGCAGCCAAGAGGCGCAGGGGGCTTACGAGCAGTACTTC.

This clone was counted between two and nine times. This chain connects TRBV6-1 to TRBJ2-7, with 9 bases fitting TRBD2. The CDR3 has 14 residues. Trimming at V came to 3 bases and at J to 5 bases, leaving 5 bases not matched to a gene. Germline V lookup: CDR1 MNHNS, CDR2 SASEGT. In nucleotides, the CDR3 is TGTGCCAGCAGTGACCCGGGACTAGCTGACGAGCAGTACTTC. Protein sequence: CASSDPGLADEQYF.

The CDR3 DNA sequence: TGTGCCAGCAGCTCCCGAGCGGGAGGGCCGGAGACCCAGTACTTC. Protein sequence: CASSSRAGGPETQYF. This chain connects TRBV3-1 (or the pseudogene TRBV3-2) to TRBJ2-5; 10 bases agree with TRBD2. From germline, CDR1 is LGHDT and CDR2 YNNKEL (reference sequence). The CDR3 is 15 amino acids. V lost 5 bases, J lost 5 bases, and 8 bases stayed unmatched.

This clone was observed once. The V call is TRBV10-3, the J call TRBJ2-7, with 7 positions matching TRBD2. V dropped 5 bases and J dropped 3; count of bases not matched to a gene: 7. The CDR3 sequence is 14 residues long. Germline V gene data show CDR1 as ENHRY and CDR2 as SYGVKD. CDR3 region: CAISREREVYEQYF. The CDR3 DNA reads as TGTGCCATCAGTAGGGAGCGGGAAGTCTACGAGCAGTACTTC.

This chain joins TRBV24-1 and TRBJ1-3, with D hard to call. CDR1 is KGHDR and CDR2 is SFDVKD in the germline V gene. V was shortened by 5 bases and J by 0 bases, with 4 bases between the two germline ends. The CDR3 loop spans 13 amino acids. CDR3 sequence: CATSGNSGNTIYF. Written as DNA, the CDR3 is TGTGCCACCAGTGGGAACTCTGGAAACACCATATATTTT.

J is TRBJ2-5 and V is TRBV7-9; TRBD2 agrees at 12 bases. This CDR3 comprises 15 residues. The germline CDR1 and CDR2 sequences are SEHNR and FQNEAQ (reference sequence). J gave up 6 bases and V 5 bases, and 7 bases lay outside the gene matches. CDR3 protein: CASSPPTSGGQTQYF. In DNA form, the CDR3 reads TGTGCCAGCAGCCCCCCGACTAGCGGGGGTCAGACCCAGTACTTC.

The chain joins TRBV7-2 to TRBJ1-5, with 9 nucleotides matching TRBD1. CDR1 is SGHTA and CDR2 is FQGNSA in the germline V gene. V was clipped by 5 bases and J by 5 bases; unmatched bases: 4. The CDR3 is made up of 14 amino acids. The CDR3 DNA sequence: TGTGCCAGCAGCGTAAGGACAGGGGATCAGCCCCAGCATTTT. Its translation: CASSVRTGDQPQHF.

Only one count was recorded for this clone. The chain recombines TRBV2 with TRBJ1-1; the D is unclear. The CDR3 is 16 residues long. Trimming stripped 5 bases from V and 3 bases from J, with 19 bases between. Germline assignment: CDR1 SNHLY and CDR2 FYNNEI. CDR3 DNA sequence: TGTGCCAGCAGTAAGCGGGTGGGAGGGAGCGACACTGAAGCTTTCTTT. Its protein product is CASSKRVGGSDTEAFF.

V is TRBV7-9 and J is TRBJ1-1; the D gene is possibly TRBD1 (6 bases). V gave up 5 bases and J gave up 5 bases, with 12 bases separating them. Germline lookup yields CDR1 SEHNR and CDR2 FQNEAQ (reference sequence). This CDR3 spans 13 amino acids. CDR3 in amino acids: CASSPQGGTEAFF. As DNA, the CDR3 is TGTGCCAGCAGCCCACAGGGAGGGACTGAAGCTTTCTTT.

V gene TRBV6-7 combines with J gene TRBJ1-1; D is possibly TRBD1 (6 bases). TRBV6-7 is placed among ORFs of uncertain function. The CDR3 runs 17 residues. V lost 6 bases and J 4 bases, leaving 24 bases between the germline ends. The CDR3 sequence is CASRSPGHERQFTEAFF. In nucleotides, the CDR3 is TGTGCCAGCAGATCACCGGGACATGAACGTCAATTCACTGAAGCTTTCTTT.

The V gene is TRBV18, the J gene TRBJ1-5; D gene uncertain. The CDR3 runs 12 residues. CDR1 KGHSH and CDR2 LQKENI come from the germline V gene. The V gene lost 6 bases and the J gene lost 7 bases, with 10 bases spanning the gap. The CDR3 protein is CASSLGDQPQHF. The CDR3 nucleotides read TGTGCCAGCTCCCTGGGAGACCAGCCCCAGCATTTT.

This rearrangement joins TRBV12-5 to TRBJ1-1; maybe TRBD1 (6 bases). The CDR3 has 14 amino acids. Looked up from germline, CDR1 is LGHNT and CDR2 is FRNRAP. V lost 5 bases and J 2 bases, leaving 12 bases between the germline ends. The CDR3 spells CASGPHRANTEAFF. The CDR3 DNA is TGTGCTAGTGGTCCCCACAGGGCTAACACTGAAGCTTTCTTT.

J is TRBJ1-1 and V is TRBV21-1; the DNA was not used to check the table's D call, TRBD1. TRBV21-1 is deemed a pseudogene. CDR3 length: 16 amino acids. CDR3 protein: CASSARDRGPNTEAFF. The CDR3 coding sequence is TGTGCCAGCAGCGCCCGGGACAGGGGGCCCAACACTGAAGCTTTCTTT.